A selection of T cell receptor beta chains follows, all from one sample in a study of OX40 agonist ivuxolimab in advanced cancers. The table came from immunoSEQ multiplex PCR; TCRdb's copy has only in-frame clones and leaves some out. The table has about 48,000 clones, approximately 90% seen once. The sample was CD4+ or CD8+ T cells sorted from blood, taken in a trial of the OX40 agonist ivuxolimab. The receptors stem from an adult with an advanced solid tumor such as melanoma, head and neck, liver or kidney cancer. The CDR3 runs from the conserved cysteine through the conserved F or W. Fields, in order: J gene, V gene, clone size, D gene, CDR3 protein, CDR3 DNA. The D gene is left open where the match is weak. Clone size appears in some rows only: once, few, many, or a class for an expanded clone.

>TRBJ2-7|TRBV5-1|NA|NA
CASSSDLGEQYF
TGCGCCAGCAGCTCTGATCTGGGCGAGCAGTACTTC
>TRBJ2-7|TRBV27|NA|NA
CAPWWEQYF
TGTGCCCCATGGTGGGAGCAGTACTTC
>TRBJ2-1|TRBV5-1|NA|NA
CASMSDSDNEQFF
TGCGCCAGCATGAGTGACAGTGACAATGAGCAGTTCTTC
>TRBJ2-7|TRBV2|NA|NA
CASSEAWQGFHEQYF
TGTGCCAGCAGTGAAGCGTGGCAGGGTTTCCACGAGCAGTACTTC
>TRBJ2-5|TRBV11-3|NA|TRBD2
CASSLHAGDQETQYF
TGTGCCAGCAGCTTGCACGCGGGGGACCAAGAGACCCAGTACTTC
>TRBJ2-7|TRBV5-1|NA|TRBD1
CASRYTGQGTYEQYF
TGCGCCAGCAGGTACACAGGACAGGGGACCTACGAGCAGTACTTC
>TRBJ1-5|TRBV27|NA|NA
CASSILGGNQPQHF
TGTGCCAGCAGCATTCTCGGGGGCAATCAGCCCCAGCATTTT
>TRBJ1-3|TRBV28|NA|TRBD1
CASRVARDRDPNSGNTIYF
TGTGCCAGCAGGGTGGCCAGAGACAGGGACCCTAACTCTGGAAACACCATATATTTT
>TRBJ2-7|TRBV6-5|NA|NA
CASSYGRFYEQYF
TGTGCCAGCAGTTATGGCAGGTTTTACGAGCAGTACTTC
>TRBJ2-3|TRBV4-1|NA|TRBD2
CASSQGAGGFTSTDTQYF
TGCGCCAGCAGCCAAGGTGCGGGGGGGTTCACTAGCACAGATACGCAGTATTTT
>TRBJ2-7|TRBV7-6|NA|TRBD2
CASSLARETPSYEQYF
TGTGCCAGCAGCTTAGCGCGGGAGACACCCTCCTACGAGCAGTACTTC
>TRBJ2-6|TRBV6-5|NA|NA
CASSYTVSGANVLTF
TGTGCCAGCAGTTACACCGTCTCTGGGGCCAACGTCCTGACTTTC
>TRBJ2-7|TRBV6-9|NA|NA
CAMQIGTQREQYF
TGTGCCATGCAAATTGGGACACAACGTGAGCAGTACTTC
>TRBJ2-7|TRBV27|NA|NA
CASSLTGTGAYEQYF
TGTGCCAGCAGTTTAACCGGGACGGGGGCCTACGAGCAGTACTTC
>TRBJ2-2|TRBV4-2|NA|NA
CASSQDQRSYTGELFF
TGTGCCAGCAGCCAAGACCAAAGGAGTTACACCGGGGAGCTGTTTTTT
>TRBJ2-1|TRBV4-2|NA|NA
CASSPTELAPRSYNEQFF
TGTGCCAGCAGCCCGACTGAGCTAGCCCCTCGCTCCTACAATGAGCAGTTCTTC
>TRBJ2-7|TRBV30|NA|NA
CAWIPRDSSYEQYF
TGTGCCTGGATACCCCGGGACTCCTCCTACGAGCAGTACTTC
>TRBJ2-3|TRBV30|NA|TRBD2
CACFCGGTDTQYF
TGTGCCTGCTTTTGCGGGGGGACAGATACGCAGTATTTT
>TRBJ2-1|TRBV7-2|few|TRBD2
CASSLSGGSSYNEQFF
TGTGCCAGCAGCTTAAGCGGGGGGAGCTCCTACAATGAGCAGTTCTTC
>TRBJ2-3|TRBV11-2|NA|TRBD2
CASSSLAGGPDTQYF
TGTGCCAGCAGCTCCCTAGCGGGGGGGCCAGATACGCAGTATTTT
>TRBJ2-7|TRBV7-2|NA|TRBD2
CASSTPWRLSGGEQYF
TGTGCCAGCAGCACCCCTTGGAGGCTAAGCGGGGGCGAGCAGTACTTC
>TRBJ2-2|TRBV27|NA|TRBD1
CASSLSGTGGGELFF
TGTGCCAGCAGTTTATCGGGTACAGGGGGCGGGGAGCTGTTTTTT
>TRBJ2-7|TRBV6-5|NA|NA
CASSYWGYNEQYF
TGTGCCAGCAGTTACTGGGGATATAACGAGCAGTACTTC
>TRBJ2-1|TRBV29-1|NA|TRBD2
CSVEDLGTSGYNEQFF
TGCAGCGTTGAAGATCTGGGGACTAGCGGTTACAATGAGCAGTTCTTC
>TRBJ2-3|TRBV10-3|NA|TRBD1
CAIRPGTGDGMQYF
TGTGCCATCCGCCCCGGGACAGGGGATGGTATGCAGTATTTT
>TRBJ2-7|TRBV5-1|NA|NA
CASSSSDTYEQYF
TGCGCCAGCAGCTCCTCGGACACCTACGAGCAGTACTTC
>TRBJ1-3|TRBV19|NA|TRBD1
CASRGQLMPSGNTIYF
TGTGCCAGCAGGGGACAGTTAATGCCCTCTGGAAACACCATATATTTT
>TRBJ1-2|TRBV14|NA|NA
CASSHDLEGYGYTF
TGTGCCAGCAGCCACGACCTTGAGGGCTATGGCTACACCTTC
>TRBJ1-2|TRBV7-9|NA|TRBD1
CASSSSTGGNYYGYTF
TGTGCCAGCAGTTCGTCGACAGGGGGGAATTACTATGGCTACACCTTC
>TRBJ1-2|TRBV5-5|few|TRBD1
CASSSTGERFGYTF
TGTGCCAGCAGCTCGACAGGGGAGAGGTTTGGCTACACCTTC
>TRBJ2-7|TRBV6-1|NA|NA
CASSERRSYEQYF
TGTGCCAGCAGTGAGAGAAGATCCTACGAGCAGTACTTC
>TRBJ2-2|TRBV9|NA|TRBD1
CASSVTGTGLVGELFF
TGTGCCAGCAGCGTGACCGGGACAGGGCTCGTCGGGGAGCTGTTTTTT
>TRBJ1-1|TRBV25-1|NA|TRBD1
CASGYWGTGGTEAFF
TGTGCCAGCGGATATTGGGGGACAGGGGGCACTGAAGCTTTCTTT
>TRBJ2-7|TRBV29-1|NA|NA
CSVAYTTYEQYF
TGCAGCGTTGCCTACACAACCTACGAGCAGTACTTC
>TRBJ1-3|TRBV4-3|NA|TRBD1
CASSQGTGTSGNTIYF
TGCGCCAGCAGCCAAGGGACAGGGACCTCTGGAAACACCATATATTTT
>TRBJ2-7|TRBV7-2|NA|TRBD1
CASSFHRGPYEQYF
TGTGCCAGCAGCTTCCACAGGGGTCCCTACGAGCAGTACTTC
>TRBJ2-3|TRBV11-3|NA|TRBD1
CASSHRQGDDTQYF
TGTGCCAGCAGCCACCGACAGGGTGACGATACGCAGTATTTT
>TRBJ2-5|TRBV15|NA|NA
CATSLGRQETQYF
TGTGCCACCAGCCTCGGTAGGCAAGAGACCCAGTACTTC
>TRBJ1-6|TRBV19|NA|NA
CASTSGTGSPLHF
TGTGCCAGCACGTCAGGGACGGGCTCACCCCTCCACTTT
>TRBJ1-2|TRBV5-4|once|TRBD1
CASSFTTGIEGYTF
TGTGCCAGCAGCTTCACGACAGGGATAGAAGGCTACACCTTC
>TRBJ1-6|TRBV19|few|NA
CASSIESGDNSPLHF
TGTGCCAGTAGTATCGAATCAGGGGATAATTCACCCCTCCACTTT
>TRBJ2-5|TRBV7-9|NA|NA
CASSARQDPETQYF
TGTGCCAGCAGCGCCCGACAGGACCCGGAGACCCAGTACTTC
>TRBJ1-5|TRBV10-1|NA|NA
CASSAGNQPQHF
TGCGCCAGCAGTGCCGGCAATCAGCCCCAGCATTTT
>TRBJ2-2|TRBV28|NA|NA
CASSPGFYTGELFF
TGTGCCAGCAGTCCCGGGTTCTACACCGGGGAGCTGTTTTTT
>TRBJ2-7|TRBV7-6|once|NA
CASSLTSYEQYF
TGTGCCAGCAGCTTAACCTCCTACGAGCAGTACTTC
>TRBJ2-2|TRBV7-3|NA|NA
CASSPGAGAPGELFF
TGTGCCAGCAGCCCCGGGGCCGGCGCCCCCGGGGAGCTGTTTTTT
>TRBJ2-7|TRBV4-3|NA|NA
CASSQDKHTTYEQYF
TGCGCCAGCAGCCAAGATAAGCACACGACCTACGAGCAGTACTTC
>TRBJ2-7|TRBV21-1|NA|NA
CASRPVRQGQQRTSYEQYF
TGTGCCAGCAGGCCGGTACGACAGGGCCAACAGCGGACCTCGTACGAGCAGTACTTC
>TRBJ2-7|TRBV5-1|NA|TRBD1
CASSLEGGQVLGRYEQYF
TGCGCCAGCAGCTTGGAAGGGGGACAGGTTTTAGGAAGGTACGAGCAGTACTTC
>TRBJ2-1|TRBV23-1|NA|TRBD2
CASRLSWPPARGGSYNEQFF
TGCGCCAGCAGACTTTCTTGGCCCCCTGCCCGGGGGGGCTCCTACAATGAGCAGTTCTTC
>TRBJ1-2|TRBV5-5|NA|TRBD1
CASSPWTGHYGYTF
TGTGCCAGCAGCCCCTGGACAGGTCACTATGGCTACACCTTC